The 26 T cell receptor beta chains listed next were all sequenced from one sample in a study of response to subunit inactivated influenza vaccine. From the RT-PCR reads, TCRdb called clonotypes with MiXCR, one entry per CDR3 protein. The data contain about 500,000 distinct CDR3 sequences, about 15% of them singletons. The source was CD4+ T cells sorted from PBMCs, collected less than 30 months after vaccination. These receptors came from a man in his fifties or sixties who received an inactivated influenza vaccine.

This clonotype has just one count. V and J are TRBV6-1 and TRBJ1-4; D perhaps matches TRBD1 (5 bases). Trimming removed 7 bases from V and 7 bases from J, with 16 bases in between. Germline-derived CDR1 and CDR2 are MNHNS and SASEGT. The CDR3 contains 14 residues. CDR3 DNA sequence: TGTGCCAGCACCGAGGGGAAAGGTCGTGAAAAACTGTTTTTT. Translated: CASTEGKGREKLFF.

The sample holds many counts of this clonotype. The CDR3 DNA follows: TGTGCCAGCACCCCCGGGCACCCCCAGAACATTCAGTACTTC. It yields the protein CASTPGHPQNIQYF. This chain connects TRBV12-3 or TRBV12-4 to TRBJ2-4; D unclear. This CDR3 is 14 amino acids long. Trimming cost V 7 bases and J 7 bases, with 17 bases left between them.

The DNA for the CDR3 is TGTGCCAGCACCTGGGCAGGGGCCTCGGGGACTGAAGCTTTCTTT. This gives the protein CASTWAGASGTEAFF. The V gene is TRBV3-1, the J gene TRBJ1-1, with D maybe TRBD1 (6 bases). V dropped 7 bases and J dropped 5 bases, with 20 bases sitting between them. Germline CDR1 LGHDT, CDR2 YNNKEL (reference sequence). This CDR3 spans 15 amino acids.

The rearrangement uses TRBV20-1 and TRBJ2-5; weak D call: TRBD2 (5 bases). CDR1 is DFQATT and CDR2 is SNEGSKA in the germline V gene (reference sequence). Trimming removed 6 bases from V and 2 bases from J, with 13 bases in between. The CDR3 contains 13 residues. The CDR3 DNA reads TGCAGTGCCCCAACTAGAAATCAAGAGACCCAGTACTTC. It encodes CSAPTRNQETQYF.

The chain carries TRBV5-5 and TRBJ1-3; 7 nucleotides match TRBD1. Germline-derived CDR1 and CDR2 are SGHKS and YYEKEE (reference sequence). Trimming cost V 2 bases and J 4 bases; bases outside gene matches: 9. This CDR3 is 16 amino acids long. The CDR3, as DNA: TGTGCCAGCAGCTTTGGGCAGGGGGGTTCGGGAAACACCATATATTTT. This encodes CASSFGQGGSGNTIYF.

This clonotype was detected only a few times. The rearrangement links TRBV18 to TRBJ2-1; no firm D call. The ends were cut back, 3 bases at V and 5 bases at J, with 8 bases in the middle. The CDR3 length is 13 residues. The V gene's germline CDR1 is KGHSH and CDR2 LQKENI. The CDR3 DNA follows: TGTGCCAGCTCACCGTCTAGAAACAATGAGCAGTTCTTC. This gives the protein CASSPSRNNEQFF.

This clonotype came up a few times. V and J are TRBV3-1 and TRBJ2-7; D possibly corresponds to TRBD1 (6 bases). V lost 2 bases, J lost 7 bases, and 12 bases lay in between. The germline V gene has CDR1 LGHDT and CDR2 YNNKEL (reference sequence). The CDR3 extends over 13 amino acids. The CDR3: CASSQIDRREQYF. CDR3 coding DNA: TGTGCCAGCAGCCAAATAGACAGGAGGGAGCAGTACTTC.

The V gene is TRBV9, the J gene TRBJ2-2; D gene ambiguous. In germline, CDR1 is SGDLS, CDR2 YYNGEE. CDR3 length: 12 residues. The V end lost 4 bases, the J end lost 5 bases, and 6 bases lay between the germline ends. This CDR3 reads CASSHRTGELFF. The CDR3 DNA sequence: TGTGCCAGCAGCCACCGGACCGGGGAGCTGTTTTTT. Supplemented by reference TRBV9 and TRBJ2-2, the full variable domain reads DSGVTQTPKHLITATGQRVTLRCSPRSGDLSVYWYQQSLDQGLQFLIQYYNGEERAKGNILERFSAQQFPDLHSELNLSSLELGDSALYFCASSHRTGELFFGEGSRLTVL.

This clonotype was observed a few times. The chain joins TRBV5-1 to TRBJ1-6, with TRBD1 as a possible D gene (5 bases). The CDR3 extends over 15 amino acids. Germline loops: CDR1 SGHRS, CDR2 YFSETQ. Trimming stripped 4 bases from V and 6 bases from J, with 14 bases between. The CDR3: CASSVQGEGNSPLHF. The CDR3 region has the DNA TGCGCCAGCAGCGTTCAGGGTGAAGGTAATTCACCCCTCCACTTT.

This clonotype has just a few counts. The genes are TRBV27 and TRBJ2-1, with D tentatively TRBD2 (6 bases). The germline V and J ends were trimmed by 7 bases and 9 bases, with 22 bases remaining between them. The CDR3 spans 15 residues. CDR1 and CDR2 from the germline V gene are MNHEY and SMNVEV (reference sequence). The CDR3 DNA reads as TGTGCCAGCAAATCGGGACTGCAGTGGCAGGGTGAGCAGTTCTTC. Translated: CASKSGLQWQGEQFF.

There are a few counts of this clonotype. The rearrangement joins TRBV5-4 to TRBJ2-3, with 11 bases matching TRBD1. The CDR3 consists of 16 residues. V lost 1 base and J lost 4; bases outside the gene matches: 5. CDR1 SGHNT and CDR2 YYREEE come from the germline V gene (reference sequence). This CDR3 reads CASSLPRTGGADTQYF. DNA for the CDR3: TGTGCCAGCAGCTTGCCAAGGACAGGGGGCGCAGATACGCAGTATTTT.

The chain joins TRBV5-1 to TRBJ2-1; D not resolved. Germline V gene data show CDR1 as SGHRS and CDR2 as YFSETQ. The V gene lost 0 bases and the J gene lost 0 bases, with 10 bases spanning the gap. This CDR3 is built from 16 residues. CDR3 nucleotides: TGCGCCAGCAGCTTGGCCCGATATCCCTCCTACAATGAGCAGTTCTTC. Translating gives CASSLARYPSYNEQFF.

V and J are TRBV28 and TRBJ2-1; tentative D call: TRBD1 (6 bases). This CDR3 is built from 14 residues. V was pared by 6 bases and J by 2 bases, with 11 bases between. The germline V gene has CDR1 MDHEN and CDR2 SYDVKM. For the CDR3, the DNA is TGTGCCAGCAGACGACAGGTGACCTACAATGAGCAGTTCTTC. This translates into CASRRQVTYNEQFF.

Only a few counts were recorded for this clonotype. V is TRBV7-2 and J is TRBJ2-5, with D unclear. The V end lost 3 bases, the J end lost 1 base, and 9 bases lay between the germline ends. The V gene's germline CDR1 is SGHTA and CDR2 FQGNSA. The CDR3 is 14 residues long. This CDR3 is CASSLERAQETQYF. For the CDR3, the DNA is TGTGCCAGCAGCTTGGAAAGGGCCCAAGAGACCCAGTACTTC.

The sample holds a few counts of this clonotype. The chain employs TRBV29-1 and TRBJ2-1; a possible D gene is TRBD1 (5 bases). CDR1 and CDR2 from the germline V gene are SQVTM and ANQGSEA. The CDR3 has 12 residues. Deletions cut 3 bases from V and 6 bases from J, with 9 bases between. The CDR3 region has the DNA TGCAGCGTTGACAGGGTTCGCAATGAGCAGTTCTTC. Its translation is CSVDRVRNEQFF.

The V gene is TRBV12-3 or TRBV12-4, the J gene TRBJ2-2; 14 nucleotides line up with TRBD2. The J segment lost 5 bases and the V segment lost 7 bases, leaving 9 bases of the junction unmatched. This CDR3 comprises 17 residues. Here the CDR3 DNA reads TGTGCCAGCAACATGGGGACTAGCGGGAGTGTAACCGGGGAGCTGTTTTTT. Amino acid sequence: CASNMGTSGSVTGELFF.

This clonotype was seen a few times. The rearrangement uses TRBV12-3 or TRBV12-4 and TRBJ1-5; D gene unclear. The V end lost 7 bases, the J end lost 2 bases, and 12 bases lay between the germline ends. CDR3 size: 14 residues. The CDR3 DNA sequence: TGTGCCAGCACGTCCGGGTCGGGCAATCAGCCCCAGCATTTT. Encoded protein: CASTSGSGNQPQHF.

The chain has TRBV29-1 and TRBJ1-1, with unresolved D. The CDR3 loop spans 12 amino acids. With 5 bases removed from V and 5 bases from J, the gap between germline ends came to 12 bases. Germline CDR1 and CDR2: SQVTM and ANQGSEA. CDR3 sequence (DNA): TGCAGCGTTTTGGGAAGGGAGACTGAAGCTTTCTTT. As protein: CSVLGRETEAFF.

This clonotype was seen many times. The rearrangement joins TRBV28 to TRBJ2-5, with 9 bases fitting TRBD1. The CDR3 covers 15 residues. Germline CDR1 is MDHEN and CDR2 is SYDVKM. V trimming: 5 bases; J trimming: 5 bases; junction bases outside the gene matches: 9. DNA of the CDR3: TGTGCCAGCAGTGTACCCGGGACAGGGAGCGAGACCCAGTACTTC. Protein product: CASSVPGTGSETQYF.

This clonotype appeared a few times. The rearrangement uses TRBV20-1 and TRBJ2-7, with 7 nucleotides matching TRBD2. This CDR3 is 16 amino acids long. V gave up 0 bases and J gave up 4 bases; unmatched junction bases: 12. Germline-derived CDR1 and CDR2 are DFQATT and SNEGSKA (reference sequence). The CDR3 region has the DNA TGCAGTGCTAGAGATACTACCGGGACTACACAGTACGAGCAGTACTTC. As protein: CSARDTTGTTQYEQYF.

This clonotype has at least ten counts. This chain joins TRBV20-1 and TRBJ2-7, with 11 nucleotides matching TRBD2. This CDR3 contains 15 residues. The ends lost 5 bases at V and 2 bases at J; junction bases unmatched: 8. Germline V CDR1 and CDR2: DFQATT, SNEGSKA (reference sequence). CDR3: CSARGTSGVTYEQYF. The CDR3 DNA sequence: TGCAGTGCTCGGGGGACTAGCGGAGTGACCTACGAGCAGTACTTC.

This clonotype came up a few times. The chain has TRBV20-1 and TRBJ2-2, with D possibly matching TRBD2 (6 bases). Germline V lookup: CDR1 DFQATT, CDR2 SNEGSKA (reference sequence). With 3 bases removed from V and 4 bases from J, the gap between germline ends came to 9 bases. The CDR3 loop spans 13 amino acids. The DNA for the CDR3 is TGCAGTGCTAGGGAGACTAGCACCGGGGAGCTGTTTTTT. Protein product: CSARETSTGELFF.

The chain recombines TRBV28 with TRBJ2-3; D gene unclear. Per the germline V gene, CDR1 is MDHEN and CDR2 is SYDVKM. Trimming cost V 4 bases and J 3 bases, with 8 bases left between them. The CDR3 has 13 amino acids. Written as DNA, the CDR3 is TGTGCCAGCAGTTCTCTTCCTACAGATACGCAGTATTTT. Protein: CASSSLPTDTQYF.

The CDR3 coding sequence is TGTGCCAGCAGCCCAAGCCTAGGGACAGGGGAAGGCTACACCTTC. Its protein is CASSPSLGTGEGYTF. V usage is TRBV12-3 or TRBV12-4 and J usage is TRBJ1-2; TRBD1 aligns across 10 bases. This CDR3 region has 15 residues. The V gene end was trimmed by 6 bases and the J gene end by 8 bases; junction bases not matched to a gene: 12.

This clonotype was seen more than once but under ten times. The CDR3 nucleotides are TGCAGCGTTGAAGCTCGACAGGGAGTCTATGGCTACACCTTC. Its translation is CSVEARQGVYGYTF. The gene calls are TRBV29-1 and TRBJ1-2; 7 bases line up with TRBD1. The V gene's germline CDR1 is SQVTM and CDR2 ANQGSEA. After removal of 1 base from V and 4 bases from J, the junction contained 6 bases not matched to a gene. The length of the CDR3 is 14 residues.

In regard to this clonotype: A read error is the likely source, as a far larger clone sits one nucleotide away. The rearrangement links TRBV5-1 to TRBJ1-2, with D tentatively TRBD1 (5 bases). This CDR3 has 12 amino acids. Germline V gene sequence: CDR1 SGHRS, CDR2 YFSETQ. CDR3 amino acids: CASSRDSYGYAF. The CDR3 nucleotides read TGCGCCAGCAGCCGCGACAGCTATGGCTACGCCTTC.